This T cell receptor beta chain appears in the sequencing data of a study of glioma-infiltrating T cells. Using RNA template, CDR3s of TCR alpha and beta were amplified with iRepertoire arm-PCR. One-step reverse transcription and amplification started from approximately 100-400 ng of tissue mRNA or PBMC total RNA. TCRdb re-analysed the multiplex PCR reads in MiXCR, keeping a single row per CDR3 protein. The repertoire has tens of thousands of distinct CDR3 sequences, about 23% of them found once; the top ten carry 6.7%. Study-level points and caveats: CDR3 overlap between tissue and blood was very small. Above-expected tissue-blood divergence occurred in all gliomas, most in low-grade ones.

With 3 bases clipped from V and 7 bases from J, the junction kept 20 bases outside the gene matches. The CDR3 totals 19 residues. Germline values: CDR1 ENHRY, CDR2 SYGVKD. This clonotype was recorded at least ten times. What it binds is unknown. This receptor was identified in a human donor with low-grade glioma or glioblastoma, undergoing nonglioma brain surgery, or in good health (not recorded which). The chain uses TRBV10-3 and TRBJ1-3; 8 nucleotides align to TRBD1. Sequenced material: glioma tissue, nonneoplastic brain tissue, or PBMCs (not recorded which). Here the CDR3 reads CAISEGGTGRSIVRNTIYF. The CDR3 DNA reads TGTGCCATCAGTGAAGGGGGGACAGGTCGGTCCATCGTCCGTAACACCATATATTTT.